Listed below are T cell receptor beta chains from one sample, sequenced in a study of blood T cell repertoires in COVID-19. Measured with immunoSEQ multiplex PCR; TCRdb has only the in-frame clones, and not every one. The sample comprises about 220,000 clones, 85% to 90% of which are singletons, and roughly 14% rests with the top ten. The sequencing sample was made of PBMCs or T cells enriched from blood (not recorded which). The receptors here all came from a woman aged 45-59 years with acute COVID-19. Both conserved end residues are part of each CDR3. A D gene is named only where the DNA matches it firmly. Expanded clones get a size class; other rows say once, few or many, or leave the size out.

D gene	V gene	J gene	CDR3 length	clone size	CDR3 DNA	CDR3 protein
TRBD2	TRBV5-1	TRBJ2-2	14	.	TGCGCCAGCAGCTCAGGGACTAGTGCCGGGGAGCTGTTTTTT	CASSSGTSAGELFF
TRBD2	TRBV11-2	TRBJ2-1	15	.	TGTGCCAGCAGCTTAGAATTTGAGGGACTACCTCCTCAGTTCTTC	CASSLEFEGLPPQFF
TRBD1	TRBV24-1	TRBJ1-3	18	.	TGTGCCACCAGTGATTTGTCATCATGGACAGGGACTGGAAACACCATATATTTT	CATSDLSSWTGTGNTIYF
TRBD2	TRBV19	TRBJ2-7	16	once	TGTGCCAGTAGTATAGATCCAGCGGGGAGCTCCTACGAGCAGTACTTC	CASSIDPAGSSYEQYF
TRBD2	TRBV7-2	TRBJ2-1	10	.	TGTGCCAGCGGGCCGGGAGGGCGGTTCTTC	CASGPGGRFF
TRBD1	TRBV24-1	TRBJ2-5	16	once	TGTGCCACCAGTGAAGCCGGGACAGGGGTTTTTGAGACCCAGTACTTC	CATSEAGTGVFETQYF
TRBD2	TRBV6-1	TRBJ2-2	16	.	TGTGCCAGCAGTGAATCTGTAGCGGGAGCTACCGGGGAGCTGTTTTTT	CASSESVAGATGELFF
.	TRBV7-2	TRBJ1-3	18	once	TGTGCCAGCAGCTTAGCGCCTAACAGGGCCCACTCTGGAAACACCATATATTTT	CASSLAPNRAHSGNTIYF
TRBD2	TRBV7-9	TRBJ2-1	16	.	TGTGCCAGCAGCCCCCGGGTTTGGCTAGCGGGAGGGTCCCAGGTCTTC	CASSPRVWLAGGSQVF
.	TRBV9	TRBJ1-1	15	once	TGTGCCAGCAGCGTAGTAAATCTGGCGAACACTGAAGCTTTCTTT	CASSVVNLANTEAFF
TRBD1	TRBV11-2	TRBJ1-1	17	.	TGTGCCAGCAGCTTAGGGACAGGGGGTTATTTGAACACTGAAGCTTTCTTT	CASSLGTGGYLNTEAFF
TRBD2	TRBV7-6	TRBJ2-3	14	.	TGTGCCAGCAGCCCGGGACTAGCGGGAGATACGCAGTATTTT	CASSPGLAGDTQYF
TRBD2	TRBV3-1/TRBV3-2	TRBJ2-2	17	.	TGTGCCAGCAGCCAAGCCGTACTAGCGGGACACACCGGGGAGCTGTTTTTT	CASSQAVLAGHTGELFF
TRBD1	TRBV7-9	TRBJ2-1	15	.	TGTGCCAGCAGCTCCCAGGGGGCCGGCTACAATGAGCAGTTCTTC	CASSSQGAGYNEQFF
.	TRBV5-1	TRBJ1-2	13	many	TGCGCCAGCAGCTTGGTAAGGGGCTATGGCTACACCTTC	CASSLVRGYGYTF